This record looks at one TCR beta chain sequence and its context. With 7 bases removed from V and 9 bases from J, the gap between germline ends came to 10 bases. This CDR3 region has 11 residues. The germline CDR1 and CDR2 sequences are SNHLY and FYNNEI. The sample comes from a study of T cell clones after liver transplantation. Looking at the study overall: HCV positivity affected three of eight recipients; the rest lacked autoimmune or viral indications.

This table comes from immunoSEQ multiplex PCR, and its TCRdb copy is limited to in-frame clones, with some not included. The table records around 100,000 clones, roughly 80% of them present only once. The receptor was isolated from a human patient who received a liver transplant. These T cells may partly come from the graft donor. The sample consisted of CD4+ T cells from blood, taken about 50 months after liver transplant. The rearrangement links TRBV2 to TRBJ2-1, with D tentatively TRBD2 (7 bases). Here the CDR3 reads CASKRGGEQFF. CDR3 nucleotide sequence: TGTGCCAGCAAAAGGGGGGGTGAGCAGTTCTTC. The full variable domain, completed using reference TRBV2 and TRBJ2-1, is EPEVTQTPSHQVTQMGQEVILRCVPISNHLYFYWYRQILGQKVEFLVSFYNNEISEKSEIFDDQFSVERPDGSNFTLKIRSTKLEDSAMYFCASKRGGEQFFGPGTRLTVL.